In this sample, the clone carrying this TCR beta chain turned up a few times. Its antigen is unknown. V lost 2 bases to trimming and J lost 1 base, with 6 bases between them. The CDR3 is 13 amino acids. Germline CDR1 is SGDLS and CDR2 is YYNGEE. Measured with immunoSEQ multiplex PCR; TCRdb has only the in-frame clones, and not every one. The sample gives around 68,000 clones, about 89% of which show up once; approximately 2.1% is in the top ten. The data were taken from a study of OX40 agonist ivuxolimab in advanced cancers. The wider study: With a range of roughly 20 to 85, age averaged roughly 60 years, and 70% to 85% were male.

Study-wide points: Low normalized T-cell clonal expansion was also seen in some nonresponders.

This clonotype originated in an adult with an advanced solid tumor such as melanoma, head and neck, liver or kidney cancer. The genes are TRBV9 and TRBJ1-1; no firm D call. Sequenced here: CD4+ or CD8+ T cells sorted from blood, sampled in a trial of the OX40 agonist ivuxolimab. The CDR3 protein is CASSVLRNTEAFF. For the CDR3, the DNA is TGTGCCAGCAGCGTTCTGAGGAACACTGAAGCTTTCTTT.